The 17 T cell receptor beta chains below come from one sample, sequenced in a study of blood T cell repertoires in COVID-19. The data were produced by immunoSEQ multiplex PCR, yet TCRdb's version contains in-frame clones alone and is incomplete. The table has around 230,000 clones, approximately 88% seen once. Sequencing used PBMCs or T cells enriched from blood (not recorded which). The source is a middle-aged woman with acute COVID-19.

The chain has TRBV2 and TRBJ2-1; 8 bases align to TRBD2. V trimming: 5 bases; J trimming: 2 bases; junction bases outside the gene matches: 8. Germline CDR1 and CDR2: SNHLY and FYNNEI. This CDR3 region has 16 residues. The CDR3 is CASSLKSGGAYNEQFF. DNA for the CDR3: TGTGCCAGCAGTCTTAAAAGCGGGGGCGCCTACAATGAGCAGTTCTTC.

This chain connects TRBV5-6 to TRBJ2-2; maybe TRBD1 (5 bases). This CDR3 region has 12 residues. V was pared by 4 bases and J by 9 bases, with 10 bases between. The germline CDR1 and CDR2 sequences are SGHDT and YYEEEE. In DNA, the CDR3 is TGTGCCAGCAGCCAACAGGCCAGGGAGCTGTTTTTT. Translating gives CASSQQARELFF.

The chain carries TRBV29-1 and TRBJ2-4, with 8 bases lining up with TRBD2. This CDR3 comprises 13 residues. Germline V gene lookup returns CDR1 SQVTM and CDR2 ANQGSEA. The CDR3 spells CSTSLAGGNIQYF. CDR3 nucleotides: TGCAGTACTTCACTGGCGGGGGGTAACATTCAGTACTTC.

The chain employs TRBV10-3 and TRBJ2-1, with 8 positions matching TRBD2. With 5 bases clipped from V and 6 bases from J, the junction kept 15 bases outside the gene matches. CDR3 length: 17 residues. Germline loops: CDR1 ENHRY, CDR2 SYGVKD. CDR3: CAISPSGGGTKPNEQFF. The CDR3 region has the DNA TGTGCCATCAGTCCGTCCGGGGGGGGAACTAAACCCAATGAGCAGTTCTTC.

The genes are TRBV7-9 and TRBJ1-1; D is perhaps TRBD1 (6 bases). CDR1 and CDR2 (germline): SEHNR, FQNEAQ (reference sequence). With 3 bases removed from V and 0 bases from J, the gap between germline ends came to 11 bases. The CDR3 spans 15 residues. In DNA form, the CDR3 reads TGTGCCAGCAGCTTCTCCGGACAGATGAACACTGAAGCTTTCTTT. It codes for CASSFSGQMNTEAFF.

The J gene is TRBJ2-1, the V gene TRBV11-3; D remains ambiguous. Deletions cut 5 bases from V and 0 bases from J, with 17 bases between. The CDR3 covers 17 residues. Germline assignment: CDR1 SGHNT and CDR2 YENEEA. CDR3 residues: CASSPFYQASSYNEQFF. CDR3 DNA sequence: TGTGCCAGCAGCCCCTTTTATCAGGCGAGCTCCTACAATGAGCAGTTCTTC.

This chain connects TRBV2 to TRBJ1-1, with a weak D call TRBD1 (5 bases). V lost 6 bases and J lost 1, with 15 bases in between. The length of the CDR3 is 15 residues. Germline CDR1 reads SNHLY; CDR2 reads FYNNEI. CDR3 sequence: CASRAQRGTNTEAFF. The CDR3 nucleotides read TGTGCCAGCAGGGCTCAACGGGGGACGAACACTGAAGCTTTCTTT.

This clone was seen more than once but under ten times. The sample has other DNA sequences that encode this CDR3 too. In DNA, the CDR3 is TGCGCCAGCAGCTTGGGACTAGCGCGGGAGACCCAGTACTTC. It specifies CASSLGLARETQYF. The chain combines TRBV5-1 with TRBJ2-5, with 8 positions matching TRBD2. This CDR3 has 14 residues. Germline assignment: CDR1 SGHRS and CDR2 YFSETQ. The V and J ends lost 0 bases and 5 bases, in that order; junction bases with no gene match: 3. Drawing the rest from reference TRBV5-1 and TRBJ2-5, the complete variable domain is KAGVTQTPRYLIKTRGQQVTLSCSPISGHRSVSWYQQTPGQGLQFLFEYFSETQRNKGNFPGRFSGRQFSNSRSEMNVSTLELGDSALYLCASSLGLARETQYFGPGTRLLVL.

This clone has a single count. The V gene is TRBV5-1, the J gene TRBJ1-3, with D unresolved. V lost 0 bases and J 7 bases, leaving 8 bases between the germline ends. This CDR3 is 13 amino acids long. CDR1 is SGHRS, CDR2 YFSETQ, per germline. This chain's CDR3 is CASSLALGNTIYF. The CDR3 coding sequence is TGCGCCAGCAGCTTGGCCCTCGGGAACACCATATATTTT. Using reference TRBV5-1 and TRBJ1-3 for the parts outside the CDR3, the full variable domain is KAGVTQTPRYLIKTRGQQVTLSCSPISGHRSVSWYQQTPGQGLQFLFEYFSETQRNKGNFPGRFSGRQFSNSRSEMNVSTLELGDSALYLCASSLALGNTIYFGEGSWLTVV.

This chain uses TRBV7-2 with TRBJ2-5; 9 bases fit TRBD2. This CDR3 comprises 16 residues. Germline lookup yields CDR1 SGHTA and CDR2 FQGNSA. After removal of 3 bases from V and 2 bases from J, the junction contained 7 bases not matched to a gene. CDR3 sequence reads: CASSFELAGVQETQYF. For the CDR3, the DNA is TGTGCCAGCAGCTTTGAGTTAGCGGGGGTGCAAGAGACCCAGTACTTC.

The chain is built from TRBV3-1 (or the pseudogene TRBV3-2) and TRBJ2-2; 9 bases align to TRBD2. Germline V CDR1 and CDR2: LGHDT, YNNKEL (reference sequence). The ends lost 4 bases at V and 6 bases at J; junction bases unmatched: 9. CDR3 length: 16 residues. In DNA, the CDR3 is TGTGCCAGCAGCCCTCCGGGACTAGCAACGCCCGGGGAGCTGTTTTTT. It translates to CASSPPGLATPGELFF.

This clone was seen a few times. The rearrangement joins TRBV5-8 to TRBJ2-1, with TRBD2 as a possible D gene (6 bases). V gave up 1 base and J gave up 4 bases, with 12 bases separating them. The CDR3 contains 15 residues. The V gene's germline CDR1 is SGHTS and CDR2 YDEGEE. CDR3 residues: CASSLWGLGYNEQFF. DNA of the CDR3: TGTGCCAGCAGCTTGTGGGGACTTGGGTACAATGAGCAGTTCTTC.

This chain connects TRBV3-1 (or the pseudogene TRBV3-2) to TRBJ2-3; the match to TRBD2 covers 7 bases. V shed 4 bases, J shed 2 bases, and the junction held 12 bases outside the gene matches. CDR3 length: 17 amino acids. Germline CDR1 is LGHDT and CDR2 is YNNKEL (reference sequence). CDR3: CASSRLGGRANTDTQYF. CDR3 sequence (DNA): TGTGCCAGCAGCCGCCTGGGGGGGAGGGCCAACACAGATACGCAGTATTTT.

This chain uses TRBV2 with TRBJ2-1; D is unresolved. Germline V CDR1 and CDR2: SNHLY, FYNNEI. Trimming removed 6 bases from V and 5 bases from J, with 5 bases in between. The CDR3 is 11 amino acids. This CDR3 reads CASSTDNEQFF. The DNA of the CDR3 is TGTGCCAGCAGCACGGACAATGAGCAGTTCTTC.

The chain has TRBV7-9 and TRBJ1-2; D call uncertain. Germline CDR1 and CDR2: SEHNR and FQNEAQ (reference sequence). This CDR3 comprises 15 residues. Deletions cut 7 bases from V and 0 bases from J, with 15 bases between. CDR3 bases: TGTGCCAGCAACTCTCCAATTCGAGCTAACTATGGCTACACCTTC. Translating it yields CASNSPIRANYGYTF.

The chain recombines TRBV4-2 with TRBJ1-6; 9 nucleotides align to TRBD1. This CDR3 has 15 amino acids. Trimming took 0 bases from V and 8 from J; bases not matched to a gene: 2. Germline CDR1 LGHNA, CDR2 YNFKEQ. CDR3 sequence (DNA): TGTGCCAGCAGCCAAGATCGGACAGGGGATTCACCCCTCCACTTT. This gives the protein CASSQDRTGDSPLHF.

The chain couples TRBV5-8 to TRBJ1-5; possible D gene TRBD1, 6 bases. The CDR3 runs 13 residues. Germline V gene sequence: CDR1 SGHTS, CDR2 YDEGEE. With 6 bases removed from V and 6 bases from J, the gap between germline ends came to 13 bases. The CDR3 sequence: CASTQGRAQPQHF. The CDR3 DNA follows: TGTGCCAGCACCCAGGGGAGGGCTCAGCCCCAGCATTTT.